The 13 T cell receptor beta chains below were found in one sample sequenced in a study of blood T cell repertoires in COVID-19. Here immunoSEQ multiplex PCR was the method, and the copy in TCRdb shows in-frame clones only, minus some. The sample lists about 240,000 clones; approximately 90% were seen once. Specimen: PBMCs or T cells enriched from blood (not recorded which). The receptors derive from a woman aged 25 to 45 who had recovered from COVID-19.

V gene TRBV12-3 or TRBV12-4 combines with J gene TRBJ1-1; 7 bases align to TRBD1. The CDR3 consists of 12 residues. The trim removed 8 bases at V and 7 bases at J, leaving 7 bases unmatched. The CDR3 bases are TGTGCCAGCGGACAGGATCACTTTGAAGCTTTCTTT. Translated, it gives CASGQDHFEAFF.

This clone appeared a single time. This rearrangement joins TRBV4-1 to TRBJ1-6; D might be TRBD1 (5 bases). The germline V gene has CDR1 MGHRA and CDR2 YSYEKL. V gave up 4 bases and J gave up 0 bases, with 25 bases separating them. This CDR3 contains 21 residues. The DNA for the CDR3 is TGCGCCAGCAGCCCCACGTGGACCTTGACAGTTTGGAGCTCCTATAATTCACCCCTCCACTTT. It translates to CASSPTWTLTVWSSYNSPLHF.

The chain combines TRBV2 with TRBJ2-7, with D perhaps matching TRBD2 (5 bases). The V gene lost 6 bases and the J gene lost 4 bases, with 7 bases spanning the gap. The CDR3 is made up of 11 amino acids. CDR1 SNHLY and CDR2 FYNNEI come from the germline V gene. CDR3 sequence: CASRRVYEQYF. The CDR3, as DNA: TGTGCCAGCAGGCGGGTTTACGAGCAGTACTTC.

This CDR3 reads CASSPNGQGNSPLHF. The CDR3 region has the DNA TGTGCCAGCAGCCCAAATGGTCAGGGGAACTCACCCCTCCACTTT. The chain couples TRBV7-3 to TRBJ1-6, with a tentative D call TRBD1 (6 bases). From germline, CDR1 is SGHTA and CDR2 FQGTGA. CDR3 length: 15 amino acids. V was trimmed by 5 bases and J by 10 bases, leaving 18 bases between them.

The chain recombines TRBV30 with TRBJ1-1, with 7 bases lining up with TRBD1. J was trimmed by 3 bases and V by 4 bases; bases with no gene match: 5. CDR1 and CDR2 (germline): GTSNPN, SVGIG (reference sequence). This CDR3 is built from 13 residues. DNA for the CDR3: TGTGCCTGGACAAGACAGGGTGACACTGAAGCTTTCTTT. Its translation is CAWTRQGDTEAFF.

Note on this clone: Other DNA sequences in this specimen translate into the identical CDR3. The V call is TRBV28, the J call TRBJ1-1, with 7 bases fitting TRBD1. Germline CDR1 is MDHEN and CDR2 is SYDVKM. The CDR3 is made up of 14 amino acids. The V gene end was trimmed by 5 bases and the J gene end by 5 bases; junction bases not matched to a gene: 8. The CDR3 bases are TGTGCCAGCAGTCTCGACAGGGTGGGGACTGAAGCTTTCTTT. It specifies CASSLDRVGTEAFF.

The chain has TRBV27 and TRBJ1-1; 8 bases agree with TRBD1. V lost 1 base and J lost 8; bases outside the gene matches: 6. CDR1 MNHEY and CDR2 SMNVEV come from the germline V gene (reference sequence). The CDR3 spans 14 residues. CDR3 in amino acids: CASSLWARDREAFF. Written as DNA, the CDR3 is TGTGCCAGCAGTTTATGGGCTAGGGACAGGGAAGCTTTCTTT.

The rearrangement joins TRBV19 to TRBJ2-3; 9 positions match TRBD2. Germline V gene lookup returns CDR1 LNHDA and CDR2 SQIVND (reference sequence). The CDR3 consists of 13 residues. Germline trimming cut 11 bases from V and 1 base from J; bases unmatched to any gene: 4. The chain's CDR3 is CACKREGTDTQYF. In DNA, the CDR3 is TGTGCCTGCAAGCGGGAGGGCACAGATACGCAGTATTTT.

This sequence joins TRBV9 and TRBJ1-1; TRBD1 agrees at 7 bases. V shed 3 bases, J shed 3 bases, and the junction held 5 bases outside the gene matches. Germline V gene data show CDR1 as SGDLS and CDR2 as YYNGEE. This CDR3 comprises 14 residues. The CDR3 region is CASSAVDRDTEAFF. The CDR3 DNA follows: TGTGCCAGCAGCGCAGTAGACAGGGACACTGAAGCTTTCTTT.

The genes are TRBV7-3 and TRBJ2-3; D is undetermined. This CDR3 has 14 amino acids. In germline, CDR1 is SGHTA, CDR2 FQGTGA. V was trimmed by 2 bases and J by 2 bases, leaving 8 bases between them. CDR3 DNA sequence: TGTGCCAGCAGCTTACTGCAGTCCACAGATACGCAGTATTTT. Protein product: CASSLLQSTDTQYF.

This sequence joins TRBV28 and TRBJ2-1, with 7 positions matching TRBD1. Per germline, CDR1 MDHEN and CDR2 SYDVKM. This CDR3 has 14 amino acids. Unmatched junction bases numbered 10, after V lost 6 bases and J lost 8 bases. The CDR3 loop reads CASSLGDSPDEQFF. The CDR3 bases are TGTGCCAGCAGCTTAGGGGACAGCCCCGATGAGCAGTTCTTC.

The chain links TRBV6-6 to TRBJ2-3; 7 positions agree with TRBD2. The CDR3 totals 14 residues. Looked up from germline, CDR1 is MNHNY and CDR2 is SVGAGI (reference sequence). V trimming: 5 bases; J trimming: 5 bases; junction bases outside the gene matches: 7. The CDR3 sequence is CASSPGREGDTQYF. The CDR3 nucleotides are TGTGCCAGCAGTCCCGGCAGGGAGGGAGATACGCAGTATTTT.

This clone was recorded once. V and J are TRBV19 and TRBJ2-1; D is ambiguous. Trimming removed 3 bases from V and 8 bases from J, with 11 bases in between. The CDR3 sequence is 13 residues long. Looked up from germline, CDR1 is LNHDA and CDR2 is SQIVND (reference sequence). CDR3 protein: CASSMGSSDEQFF. The CDR3 nucleotides are TGTGCCAGTAGTATGGGTAGCTCGGATGAGCAGTTCTTC.